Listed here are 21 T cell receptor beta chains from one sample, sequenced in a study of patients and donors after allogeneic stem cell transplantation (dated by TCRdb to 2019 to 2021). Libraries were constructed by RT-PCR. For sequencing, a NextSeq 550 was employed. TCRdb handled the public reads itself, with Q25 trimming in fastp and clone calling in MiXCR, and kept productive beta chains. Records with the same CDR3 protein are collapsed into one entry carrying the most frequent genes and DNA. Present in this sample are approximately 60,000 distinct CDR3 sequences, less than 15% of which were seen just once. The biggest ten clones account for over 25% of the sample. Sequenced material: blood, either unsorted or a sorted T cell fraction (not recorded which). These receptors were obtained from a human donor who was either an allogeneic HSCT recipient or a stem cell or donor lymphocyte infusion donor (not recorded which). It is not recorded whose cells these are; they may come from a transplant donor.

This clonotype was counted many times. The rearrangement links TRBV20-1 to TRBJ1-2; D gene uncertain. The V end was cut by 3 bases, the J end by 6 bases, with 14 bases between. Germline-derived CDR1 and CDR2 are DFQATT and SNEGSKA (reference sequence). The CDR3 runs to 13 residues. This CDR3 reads CSARARPLNGYTF. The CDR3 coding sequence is TGCAGTGCTAGGGCCAGGCCCTTGAATGGCTACACCTTC.

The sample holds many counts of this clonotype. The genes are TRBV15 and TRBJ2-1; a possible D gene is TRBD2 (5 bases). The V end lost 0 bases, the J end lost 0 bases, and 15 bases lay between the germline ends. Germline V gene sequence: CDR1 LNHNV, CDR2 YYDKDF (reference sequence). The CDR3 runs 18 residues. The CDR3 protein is CATSRDHFLGSSYNEQFF. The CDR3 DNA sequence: TGTGCCACCAGCAGAGATCATTTTCTAGGGAGCTCCTACAATGAGCAGTTCTTC.

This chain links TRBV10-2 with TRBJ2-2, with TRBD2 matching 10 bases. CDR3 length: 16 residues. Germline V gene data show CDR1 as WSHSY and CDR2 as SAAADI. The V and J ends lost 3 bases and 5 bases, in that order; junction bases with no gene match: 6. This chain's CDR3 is CASSDASGSRTGELFF. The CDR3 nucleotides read TGCGCCAGCAGTGATGCTAGCGGGAGTCGGACCGGGGAGCTGTTTTTT.

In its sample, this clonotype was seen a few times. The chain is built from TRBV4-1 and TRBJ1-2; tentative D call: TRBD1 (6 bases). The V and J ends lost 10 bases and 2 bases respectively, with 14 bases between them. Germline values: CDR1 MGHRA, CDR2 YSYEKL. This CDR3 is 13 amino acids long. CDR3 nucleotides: TGCGCCACCGGGGGCTCAGGGAACTATGGCTACACCTTC. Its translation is CATGGSGNYGYTF.

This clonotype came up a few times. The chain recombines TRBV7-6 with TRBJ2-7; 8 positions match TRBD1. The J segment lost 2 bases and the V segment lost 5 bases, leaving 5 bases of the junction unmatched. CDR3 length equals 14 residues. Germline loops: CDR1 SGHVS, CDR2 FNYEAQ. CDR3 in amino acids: CASSPWTGTYEQYF. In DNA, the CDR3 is TGTGCCAGCAGCCCCTGGACAGGGACCTACGAGCAGTACTTC.

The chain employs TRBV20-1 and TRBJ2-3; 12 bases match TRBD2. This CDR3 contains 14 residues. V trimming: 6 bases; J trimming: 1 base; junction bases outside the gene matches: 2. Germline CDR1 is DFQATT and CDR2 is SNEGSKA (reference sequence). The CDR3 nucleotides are TGCAGTGCACGACTAGCGGGGGGCACAGATACGCAGTATTTT. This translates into CSARLAGGTDTQYF.

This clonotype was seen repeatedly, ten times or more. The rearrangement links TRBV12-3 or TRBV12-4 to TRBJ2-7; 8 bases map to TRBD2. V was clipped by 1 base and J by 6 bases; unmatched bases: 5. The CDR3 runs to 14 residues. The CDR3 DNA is TGTGCCAGCAGTTTAGGGGGGACTAGTCTCGAGCAGTACTTC. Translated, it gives CASSLGGTSLEQYF.

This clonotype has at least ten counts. CDR3 bases: TGTGCCAGCAGTTACTCGATTGGAGGTACAGGGCTCAGCTATGGCTACACCTTC. It is translated as CASSYSIGGTGLSYGYTF. The rearrangement uses TRBV6-6 and TRBJ1-2, with D possibly TRBD1 on 6 matching bases. The V gene lost 0 bases and the J gene lost 4 bases, with 21 bases spanning the gap. The CDR3 runs to 18 residues. Germline CDR1 MNHNY, CDR2 SVGAGI (reference sequence).

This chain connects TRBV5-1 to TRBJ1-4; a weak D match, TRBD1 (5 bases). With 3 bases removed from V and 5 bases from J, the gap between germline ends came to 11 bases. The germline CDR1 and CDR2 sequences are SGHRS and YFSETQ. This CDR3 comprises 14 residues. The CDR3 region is CASSSQGTNEKLFF. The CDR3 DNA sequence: TGCGCCAGCAGCTCGCAGGGAACCAATGAAAAACTGTTTTTT.

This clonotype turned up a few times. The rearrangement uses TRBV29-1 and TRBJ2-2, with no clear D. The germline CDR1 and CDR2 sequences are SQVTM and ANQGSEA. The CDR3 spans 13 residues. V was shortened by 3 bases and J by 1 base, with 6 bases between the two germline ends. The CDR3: CSVDEMNTGELFF. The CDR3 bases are TGCAGCGTTGATGAGATGAACACCGGGGAGCTGTTTTTT.

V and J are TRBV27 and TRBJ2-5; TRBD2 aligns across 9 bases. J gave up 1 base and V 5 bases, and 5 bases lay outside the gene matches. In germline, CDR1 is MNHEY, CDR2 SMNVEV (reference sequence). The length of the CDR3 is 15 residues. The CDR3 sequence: CASSATSGAQETQYF. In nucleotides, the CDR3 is TGTGCCAGCAGTGCGACTAGCGGCGCCCAAGAGACCCAGTACTTC.

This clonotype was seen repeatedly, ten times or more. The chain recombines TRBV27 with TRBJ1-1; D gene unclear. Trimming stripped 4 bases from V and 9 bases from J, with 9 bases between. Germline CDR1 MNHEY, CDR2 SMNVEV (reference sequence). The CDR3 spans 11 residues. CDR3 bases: TGTGCCAGCAGTTCGGAACAAAAAGCTTTCTTT. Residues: CASSSEQKAFF.

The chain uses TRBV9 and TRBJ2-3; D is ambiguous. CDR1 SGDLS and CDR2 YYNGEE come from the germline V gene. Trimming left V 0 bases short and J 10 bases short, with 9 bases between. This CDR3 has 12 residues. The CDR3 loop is CASSVVVTAQYF. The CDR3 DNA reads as TGTGCCAGCAGCGTAGTGGTAACGGCGCAGTATTTT.

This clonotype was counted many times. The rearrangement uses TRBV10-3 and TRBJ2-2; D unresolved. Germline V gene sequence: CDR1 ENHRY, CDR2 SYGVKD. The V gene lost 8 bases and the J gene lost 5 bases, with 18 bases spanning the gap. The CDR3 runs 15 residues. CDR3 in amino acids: CAIGLGPHWTGELFF. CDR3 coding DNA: TGTGCCATCGGTTTAGGGCCCCATTGGACCGGGGAGCTGTTTTTT.

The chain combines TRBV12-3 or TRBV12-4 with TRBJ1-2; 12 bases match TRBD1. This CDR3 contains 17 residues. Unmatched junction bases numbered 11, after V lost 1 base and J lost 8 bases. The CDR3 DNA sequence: TGTGCCAGCAGTTTAGTAGGGACAGGGGGCGGACGCGGCGGCTACACCTTC. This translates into CASSLVGTGGGRGGYTF.

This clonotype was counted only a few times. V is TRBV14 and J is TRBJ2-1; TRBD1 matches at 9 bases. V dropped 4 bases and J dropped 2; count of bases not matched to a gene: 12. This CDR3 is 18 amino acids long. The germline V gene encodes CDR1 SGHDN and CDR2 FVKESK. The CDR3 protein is CASSPYRDRASPYNEQFF. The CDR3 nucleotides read TGTGCCAGCAGCCCTTACAGGGACAGGGCGTCTCCCTACAATGAGCAGTTCTTC.

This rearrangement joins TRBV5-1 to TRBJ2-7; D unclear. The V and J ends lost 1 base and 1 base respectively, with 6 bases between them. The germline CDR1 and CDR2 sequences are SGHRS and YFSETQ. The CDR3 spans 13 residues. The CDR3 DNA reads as TGCGCCAGCAGCTTGTGGTCATCCTACGAGCAGTACTTC. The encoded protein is CASSLWSSYEQYF.

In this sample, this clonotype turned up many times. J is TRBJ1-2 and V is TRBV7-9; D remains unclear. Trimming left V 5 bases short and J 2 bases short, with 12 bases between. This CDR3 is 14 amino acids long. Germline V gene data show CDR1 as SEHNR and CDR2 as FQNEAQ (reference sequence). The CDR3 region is CASSHPPENYGYTF. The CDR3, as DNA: TGTGCCAGCAGCCATCCGCCGGAGAACTATGGCTACACCTTC.

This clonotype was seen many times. The CDR3 spells CASSLAQPNTEAFF. CDR3 in DNA: TGTGCCAGCAGCTTAGCCCAGCCGAACACTGAAGCTTTCTTT. The rearrangement uses TRBV7-9 and TRBJ1-1; D call uncertain. V was clipped by 0 bases and J by 1 base, with 6 bases between them. The CDR3 runs to 14 residues. Germline values: CDR1 SEHNR, CDR2 FQNEAQ (reference sequence).

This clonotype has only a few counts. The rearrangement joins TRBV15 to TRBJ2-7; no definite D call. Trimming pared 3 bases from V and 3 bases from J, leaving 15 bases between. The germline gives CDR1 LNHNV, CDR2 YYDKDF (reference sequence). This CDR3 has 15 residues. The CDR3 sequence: CATSSKYTGLYEQYF. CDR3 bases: TGTGCCACCAGCAGTAAATACACCGGGCTCTACGAGCAGTACTTC.

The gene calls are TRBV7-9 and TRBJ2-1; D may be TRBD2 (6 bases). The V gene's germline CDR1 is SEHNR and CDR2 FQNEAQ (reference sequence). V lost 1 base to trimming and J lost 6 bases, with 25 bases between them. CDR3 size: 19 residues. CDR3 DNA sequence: TGTGCCAGCAGCTTAGTTTTTGGTCCGGCTAGCGAGAGTTCCAATGAGCAGTTCTTC. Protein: CASSLVFGPASESSNEQFF. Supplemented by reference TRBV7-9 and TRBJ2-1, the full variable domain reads DTGVSQNPRHKITKRGQNVTFRCDPISEHNRLYWYRQTLGQGPEFLTYFQNEAQLEKSRLLSDRFSAERPKGSFSTLEIQRTEQGDSAMYLCASSLVFGPASESSNEQFFGPGTRLTVL.